This T cell receptor beta chain is drawn from a study of radiation and T cells in renal cell carcinoma. For the study at large: Nephrectomy followed 15 Gy stereotactic body radiation by 4 weeks. Study results and limitations: No pretreatment tumor biopsies were available for baseline clonotypes.

The data were produced by immunoSEQ multiplex PCR, yet TCRdb's version contains in-frame clones alone and is incomplete. In the table there are around 60,000 clones, just over 75% of which are singletons. The time point was: blood 2 weeks post-SBRT. Treatment here: 15 Gy SBRT to primary tumor, nephrectomy 4 weeks later. The patient's renal cell carcinoma had clear cell pathology. To note about this clone: Its specificity is unknown.

The specimen was blood, collected from a patient whose treatment included radiotherapy and nephrectomy. This receptor was taken from a man between 60 and 75 years old with renal cell carcinoma.

The CDR3 DNA reads as TGTGCCAGCAGCTTAGGAGTAGGGGAAAATTCACCCCTCCACTTT. This codes for CASSLGVGENSPLHF. The chain employs TRBV7-9 and TRBJ1-6, with D tentatively TRBD1 (5 bases). CDR1 is SEHNR, CDR2 FQNEAQ, per germline (reference sequence). The CDR3 extends over 15 amino acids. V lost 1 base and J lost 7, with 11 bases in between.